This TCR beta chain originates from a study of T cell repertoires in cytomegalovirus infection. Whole-study context: Both recently identified HLA-C-restricted and well-studied HLA-B-restricted CMV epitopes were used in the study. Study-wide results and limits: Ex vivo, HLA-C-restricted CMV-specific TCR beta clonotypes prevailed over the rest of the response. There were carriers of CMV plus the relevant HLA, and cumulative public TCR beta family frequency identified them.

Germline lookup yields CDR1 SEHNR and CDR2 FQNEAQ (reference sequence). The CDR3 is 14 amino acids. V was clipped by 5 bases and J by 3 bases, with 13 bases between them. Each CDR3 protein gets one entry after TCRdb re-called the reads with MiXCR. The sample records 570,000 or so distinct CDR3 sequences, roughly 42% being singletons. In regard to this clonotype: Its antigen is unknown.

The chain combines TRBV7-9 with TRBJ1-1, with no clear D. The sequenced sample was cultured PBMCs, obtained from culture after CMV antigen stimulation. This TCR was sampled from a human donor in good health (CMV status not recorded). Some clones in this sample may be carry-over from other donors' samples. CDR3 protein: CASSRTPQDTEAFF. The DNA of the CDR3 is TGTGCCAGCAGCCGAACGCCCCAGGACACTGAAGCTTTCTTT.